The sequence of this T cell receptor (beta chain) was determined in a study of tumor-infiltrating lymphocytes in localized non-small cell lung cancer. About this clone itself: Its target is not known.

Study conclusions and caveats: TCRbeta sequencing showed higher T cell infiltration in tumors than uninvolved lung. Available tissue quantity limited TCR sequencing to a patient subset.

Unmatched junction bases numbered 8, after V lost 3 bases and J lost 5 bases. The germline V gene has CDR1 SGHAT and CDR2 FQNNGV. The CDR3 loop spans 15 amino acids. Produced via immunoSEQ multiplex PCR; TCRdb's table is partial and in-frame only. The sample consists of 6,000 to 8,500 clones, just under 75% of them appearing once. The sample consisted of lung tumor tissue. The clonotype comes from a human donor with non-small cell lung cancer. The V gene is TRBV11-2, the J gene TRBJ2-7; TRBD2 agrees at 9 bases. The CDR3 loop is CASSLTPGLAHEQYF. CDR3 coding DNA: TGTGCCAGCAGCTTGACCCCGGGACTAGCCCACGAGCAGTACTTC.